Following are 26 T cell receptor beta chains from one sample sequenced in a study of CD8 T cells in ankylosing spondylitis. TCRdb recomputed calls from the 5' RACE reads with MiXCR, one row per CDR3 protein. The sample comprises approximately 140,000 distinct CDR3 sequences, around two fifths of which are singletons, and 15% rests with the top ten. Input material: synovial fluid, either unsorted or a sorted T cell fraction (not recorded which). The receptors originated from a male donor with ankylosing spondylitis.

The CDR3 bases are TGTGCCAGCAGCGTACGAACTAGCGGGAGTGGGTTTGAGCAGTTCTTC. Translated: CASSVRTSGSGFEQFF. This chain uses TRBV9 with TRBJ2-1, with 11 bases aligning to TRBD2. Trimming removed 1 base from V and 9 bases from J; junction bases left unmatched: 9. Germline loops: CDR1 SGDLS, CDR2 YYNGEE. This CDR3 comprises 16 residues.

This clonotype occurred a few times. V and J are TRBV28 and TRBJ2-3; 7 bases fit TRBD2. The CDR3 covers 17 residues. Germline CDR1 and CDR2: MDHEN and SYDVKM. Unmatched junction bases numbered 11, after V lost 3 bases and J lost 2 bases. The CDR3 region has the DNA TGTGCCAGCAGTTTCATCGGGAGGTTGGACAACACAGATACGCAGTATTTT. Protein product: CASSFIGRLDNTDTQYF.

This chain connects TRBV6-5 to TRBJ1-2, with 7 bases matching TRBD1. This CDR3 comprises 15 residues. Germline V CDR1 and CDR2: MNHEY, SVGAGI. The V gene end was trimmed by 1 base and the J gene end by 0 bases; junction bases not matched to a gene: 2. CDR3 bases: TGTGCCAGCAGTTACTGGCAGGGGGCTAACTATGGCTACACCTTC. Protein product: CASSYWQGANYGYTF.

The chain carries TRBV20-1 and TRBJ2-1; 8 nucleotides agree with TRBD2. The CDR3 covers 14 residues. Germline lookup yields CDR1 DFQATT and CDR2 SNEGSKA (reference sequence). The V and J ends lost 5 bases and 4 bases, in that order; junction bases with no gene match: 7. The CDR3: CSAETSALYNEQFF. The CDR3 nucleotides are TGCAGTGCTGAGACTAGCGCTCTATACAATGAGCAGTTCTTC.

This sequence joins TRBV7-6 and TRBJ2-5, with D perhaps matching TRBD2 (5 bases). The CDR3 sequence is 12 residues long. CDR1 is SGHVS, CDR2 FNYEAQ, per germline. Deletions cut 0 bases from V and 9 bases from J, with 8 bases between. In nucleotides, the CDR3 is TGTGCCAGCAGCTTAGCGACGGGGTCCCAGTACTTC. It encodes CASSLATGSQYF.

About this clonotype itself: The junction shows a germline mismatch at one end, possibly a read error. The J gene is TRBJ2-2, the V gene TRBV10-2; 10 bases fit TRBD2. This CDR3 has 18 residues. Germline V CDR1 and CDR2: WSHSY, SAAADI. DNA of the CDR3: TGCGCCAGCAGAACGAAGGCCAGGGCTAGCGGGGGTACCGGGAAGCTGTTTTTT. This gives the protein CASRTKARASGGTGKLFF.

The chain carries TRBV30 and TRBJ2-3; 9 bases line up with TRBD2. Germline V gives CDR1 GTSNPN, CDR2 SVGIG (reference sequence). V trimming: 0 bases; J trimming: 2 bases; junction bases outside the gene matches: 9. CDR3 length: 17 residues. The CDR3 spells CAWSVPSSGAYTDTQYF. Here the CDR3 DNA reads TGTGCCTGGAGTGTACCGTCTAGCGGGGCCTACACAGATACGCAGTATTTT.

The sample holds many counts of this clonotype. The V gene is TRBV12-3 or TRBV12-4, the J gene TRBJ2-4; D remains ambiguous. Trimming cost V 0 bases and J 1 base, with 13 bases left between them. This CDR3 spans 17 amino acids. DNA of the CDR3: TGTGCCAGCAGTTTAGCGCTGATGACCGTCGCCAAAAACATTCAGTACTTC. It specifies CASSLALMTVAKNIQYF.

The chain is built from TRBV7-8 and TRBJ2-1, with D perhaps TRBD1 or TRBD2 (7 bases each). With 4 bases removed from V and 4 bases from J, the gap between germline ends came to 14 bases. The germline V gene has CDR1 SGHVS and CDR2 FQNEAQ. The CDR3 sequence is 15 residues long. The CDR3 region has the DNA TGTGCCAGCAGCTACCAGGGGGGGGCATACAATGAGCAGTTCTTC. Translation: CASSYQGGAYNEQFF. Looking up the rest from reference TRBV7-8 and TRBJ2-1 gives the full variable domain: GAGVSQSPRYKVAKRGQDVALRCDPISGHVSLFWYQQALGQGPEFLTYFQNEAQLDKSGLPSDRFFAERPEGSVSTLKIQRTQQEDSAVYLCASSYQGGAYNEQFFGPGTRLTVL.

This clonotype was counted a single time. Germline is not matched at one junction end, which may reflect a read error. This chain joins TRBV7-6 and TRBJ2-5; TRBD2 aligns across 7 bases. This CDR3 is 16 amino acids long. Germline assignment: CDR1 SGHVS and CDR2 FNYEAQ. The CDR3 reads CASSLFDGGRSGTQYF. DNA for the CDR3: TGTGCTAGCAGCTTATTCGACGGGGGGAGATCCGGGACCCAGTACTTC.

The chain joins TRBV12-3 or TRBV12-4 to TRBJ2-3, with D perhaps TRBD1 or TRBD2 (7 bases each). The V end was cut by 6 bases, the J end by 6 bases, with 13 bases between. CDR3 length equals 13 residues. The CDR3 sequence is CASSPGGADTQYF. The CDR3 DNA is TGTGCCAGCAGCCCAGGGGGGGCGGATACGCAGTATTTT.

The CDR3 coding sequence is TGTGCCAGCAGTTTAACCCCTAACACTGAAGCTTTCTTT. Translating gives CASSLTPNTEAFF. The chain uses TRBV28 and TRBJ1-1; D is unresolved. Per germline, CDR1 MDHEN and CDR2 SYDVKM. Trimming shortened V by 2 bases and J by 2 bases, and 6 bases separated the two germline ends. The CDR3 runs 13 residues.

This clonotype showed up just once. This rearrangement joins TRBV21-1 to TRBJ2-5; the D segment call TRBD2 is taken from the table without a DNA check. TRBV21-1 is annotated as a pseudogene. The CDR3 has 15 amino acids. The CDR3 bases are TGTGCCAATAAAGGGCTAGCGGGAGGGTTCGAGACCCAGTACTTC. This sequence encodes CANKGLAGGFETQYF.

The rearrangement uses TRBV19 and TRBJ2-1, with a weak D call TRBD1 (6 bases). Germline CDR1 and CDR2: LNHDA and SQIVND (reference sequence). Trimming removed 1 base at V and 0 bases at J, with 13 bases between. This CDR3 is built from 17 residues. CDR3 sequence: CASSIVAGENSYNEQFF. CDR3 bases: TGTGCCAGTAGTATAGTTGCAGGGGAAAACTCCTACAATGAGCAGTTCTTC.

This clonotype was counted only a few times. CDR3 loop: CASSTAGLAGETDTQYF. For the CDR3, the DNA is TGTGCCAGCAGCACAGCCGGCCTAGCGGGGGAAACAGATACGCAGTATTTT. The rearrangement uses TRBV7-9 and TRBJ2-3, with 10 bases identical to TRBD2. Per the germline V gene, CDR1 is SEHNR and CDR2 is FQNEAQ (reference sequence). Losses at the gene ends were 5 bases for V and 3 bases for J; bases not matched to a gene: 11. The CDR3 consists of 17 residues.

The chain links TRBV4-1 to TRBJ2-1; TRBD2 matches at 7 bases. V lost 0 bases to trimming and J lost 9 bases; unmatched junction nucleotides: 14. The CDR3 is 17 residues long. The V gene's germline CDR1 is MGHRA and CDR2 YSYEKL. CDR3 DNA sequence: TGCGCCAGCAGCCAAGAGTTTATTGGCGGGAGTAACGGTGAGCAGTTCTTC. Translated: CASSQEFIGGSNGEQFF.

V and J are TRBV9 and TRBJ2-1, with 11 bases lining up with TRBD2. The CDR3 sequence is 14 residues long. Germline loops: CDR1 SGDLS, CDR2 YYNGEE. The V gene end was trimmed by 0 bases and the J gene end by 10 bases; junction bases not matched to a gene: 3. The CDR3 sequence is CASSVGGTSGEQFF. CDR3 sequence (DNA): TGTGCCAGCAGCGTAGGTGGGACTAGCGGAGAGCAGTTCTTC.

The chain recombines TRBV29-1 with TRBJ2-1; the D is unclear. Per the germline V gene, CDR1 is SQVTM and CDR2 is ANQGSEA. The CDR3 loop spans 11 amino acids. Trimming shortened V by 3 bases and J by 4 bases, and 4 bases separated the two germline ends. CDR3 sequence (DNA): TGCAGCGTTGACTCGTACAATGAGCAGTTCTTC. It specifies CSVDSYNEQFF.

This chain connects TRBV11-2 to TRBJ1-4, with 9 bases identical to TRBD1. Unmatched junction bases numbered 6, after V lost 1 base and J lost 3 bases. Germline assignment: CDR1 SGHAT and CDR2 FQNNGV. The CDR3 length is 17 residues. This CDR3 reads CASSLVGQGLSNEKLFF. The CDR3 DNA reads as TGTGCCAGCAGCTTAGTGGGACAGGGATTGTCTAATGAAAAACTGTTTTTT.

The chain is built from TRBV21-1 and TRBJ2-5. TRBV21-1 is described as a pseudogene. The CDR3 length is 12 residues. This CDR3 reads CASGIQKATQYF. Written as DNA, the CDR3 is TGTGCCAGCGGAATTCAGAAGGCGACCCAGTACTTC.

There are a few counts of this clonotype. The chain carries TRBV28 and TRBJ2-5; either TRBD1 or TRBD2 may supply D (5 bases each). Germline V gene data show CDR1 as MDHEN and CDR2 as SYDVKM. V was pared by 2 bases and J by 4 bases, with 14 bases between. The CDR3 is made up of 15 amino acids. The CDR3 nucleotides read TGTGCCAGCAGTTTAACACCTGGGGCGGGAGAGACCCAGTACTTC. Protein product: CASSLTPGAGETQYF.

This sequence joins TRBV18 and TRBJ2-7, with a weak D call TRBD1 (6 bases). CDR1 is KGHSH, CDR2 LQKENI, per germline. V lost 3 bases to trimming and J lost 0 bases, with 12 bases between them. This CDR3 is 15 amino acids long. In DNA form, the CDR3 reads TGTGCCAGCTCACCCTACAGGGCCATCTCCTACGAGCAGTACTTC. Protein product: CASSPYRAISYEQYF. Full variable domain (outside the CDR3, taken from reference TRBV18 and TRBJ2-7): NAGVMQNPRHLVRRRGQEARLRCSPMKGHSHVYWYRQLPEEGLKFMVYLQKENIIDESGMPKERFSAEFPKEGPSILRIQQVVRGDSAAYFCASSPYRAISYEQYFGPGTRLTVT.

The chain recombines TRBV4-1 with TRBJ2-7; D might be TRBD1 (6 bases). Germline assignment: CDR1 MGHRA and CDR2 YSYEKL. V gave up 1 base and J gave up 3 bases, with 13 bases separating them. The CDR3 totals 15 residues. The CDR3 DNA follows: TGCGCCAGCAGCCAAGGAGAATCGGGACACTACGAGCAGTACTTC. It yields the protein CASSQGESGHYEQYF.

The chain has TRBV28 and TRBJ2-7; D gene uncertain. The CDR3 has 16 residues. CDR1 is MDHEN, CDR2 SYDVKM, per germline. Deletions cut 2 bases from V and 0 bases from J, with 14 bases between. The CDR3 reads CASSLRFYMSSYEQYF. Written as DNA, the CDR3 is TGTGCCAGCAGTTTAAGGTTTTACATGAGCTCCTACGAGCAGTACTTC.

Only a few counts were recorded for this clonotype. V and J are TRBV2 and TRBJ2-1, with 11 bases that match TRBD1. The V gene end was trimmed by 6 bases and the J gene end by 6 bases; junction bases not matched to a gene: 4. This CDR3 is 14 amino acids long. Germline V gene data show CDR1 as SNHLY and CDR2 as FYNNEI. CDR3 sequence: CASSWTGGINEQFF. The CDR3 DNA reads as TGTGCCAGCAGCTGGACAGGGGGCATCAATGAGCAGTTCTTC.

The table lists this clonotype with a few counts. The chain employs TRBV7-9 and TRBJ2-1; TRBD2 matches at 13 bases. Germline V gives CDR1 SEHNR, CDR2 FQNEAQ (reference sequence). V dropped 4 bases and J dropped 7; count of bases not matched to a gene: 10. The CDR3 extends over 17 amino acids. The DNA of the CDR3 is TGTGCCAGCAGCTCACTAGCGGGAGGGCCCGTTGGGAATGAGCAGTTCTTC. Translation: CASSSLAGGPVGNEQFF.